The 28 T cell receptor beta chains reported below all come from one sample, sequenced in a study of blood T cell repertoires in COVID-19 (dated by TCRdb to between 2020 and 2021). Libraries were made using the immunoSEQ multiplex PCR assay. Sourced from immuneACCESS, this table was stored by TCRdb with only in-frame sequences that have V and J called. A share of the clones is absent; for the studies checked, an unresolved V gene accounts for under half, and the remainder has no known explanation. The sample table lists roughly 200,000 clones, 86% of them with a count of one. 3% to 4% of the sample goes to the ten largest clones. The sequenced sample consisted of PBMCs or T cells enriched from blood (not recorded which). These receptors all stem from a woman in her thirties or forties with acute COVID-19.

This rearrangement joins TRBV19 to TRBJ1-4; 9 positions match TRBD1. This CDR3 comprises 15 residues. The germline V gene encodes CDR1 LNHDA and CDR2 SQIVND (reference sequence). Trimming removed 3 bases from V and 9 bases from J; junction bases left unmatched: 8. CDR3 loop: CASSMAGTGTQKLFF. In nucleotides, the CDR3 is TGTGCCAGTAGTATGGCCGGGACAGGGACTCAAAAACTGTTTTTT. The full variable domain, its missing parts supplied by reference TRBV19 and TRBJ1-4, is DGGITQSPKYLFRKEGQNVTLSCEQNLNHDAMYWYRQDPGQGLRLIYYSQIVNDFQKGDIAEGYSVSREKKESFPLTVTSAQKNPTAFYLCASSMAGTGTQKLFFGSGTQLSVL.

The chain combines TRBV7-2 with TRBJ2-7, with 9 bases matching TRBD2. CDR3 length equals 15 residues. The junction had 9 bases not matched to a gene; V was cut back by 5 bases and J by 4 bases. Per germline, CDR1 SGHTA and CDR2 FQGNSA. In DNA form, the CDR3 reads TGTGCCAGCAGCCCGGGGGCGGGAGGGTTATACGAGCAGTACTTC. This gives the protein CASSPGAGGLYEQYF.

CDR3 in DNA: TGTGCCAGCAGTTACTTTGGCCGGTACAGCAACTATGGCTACACCTTC. Its translation is CASSYFGRYSNYGYTF. This chain joins TRBV6-5 and TRBJ1-2; no firm D call. Germline CDR1 and CDR2: MNHEY and SVGAGI. The CDR3 sequence is 16 residues long. V shed 1 base and J shed 2 bases, with 14 bases lying between them.

V and J are TRBV24-1 and TRBJ1-5; 9 bases agree with TRBD1. This CDR3 region has 16 residues. V dropped 3 bases and J dropped 3; count of bases not matched to a gene: 5. In germline, CDR1 is KGHDR, CDR2 SFDVKD. CDR3 DNA: TGTGCCACCAGTGATCAACAGGGGGCTTCCAATCAGCCCCAGCATTTT. Protein sequence: CATSDQQGASNQPQHF.

This chain links TRBV7-9 with TRBJ1-1, with D hard to call. Germline-derived CDR1 and CDR2 are SEHNR and FQNEAQ (reference sequence). The CDR3 is 14 amino acids. The V gene lost 7 bases and the J gene lost 1 base, with 13 bases spanning the gap. DNA of the CDR3: TGTGCCAGCATCCGGGTGGAGGGGAACACTGAAGCTTTCTTT. This gives the protein CASIRVEGNTEAFF.

The chain is built from TRBV3-1 (or the pseudogene TRBV3-2) and TRBJ2-1; 9 bases match TRBD2. Germline V gene sequence: CDR1 LGHDT, CDR2 YNNKEL (reference sequence). The CDR3 contains 17 residues. With V trimmed by 0 bases and J by 5 bases, 8 bases remained unmatched. The CDR3 DNA reads TGTGCCAGCAGCCAAGACCAAGGGCTAGCGGGAAACAATGAGCAGTTCTTC. This encodes CASSQDQGLAGNNEQFF.

The chain links TRBV19 to TRBJ1-4, with 7 bases fitting TRBD1. Germline values: CDR1 LNHDA, CDR2 SQIVND (reference sequence). This CDR3 has 15 residues. J lost 7 bases, V lost 2 bases, and 7 bases had no gene match. CDR3 in DNA: TGTGCCAGTAGTATAAAACAGGGGTTTGTTGAAAAACTGTTTTTT. This sequence encodes CASSIKQGFVEKLFF.

Here the CDR3 reads CASSPDSGRASDEQFF. In DNA form, the CDR3 reads TGTGCCAGCAGCCCTGATAGCGGGAGGGCGTCGGATGAGCAGTTCTTC. V and J are TRBV7-3 and TRBJ2-1; 11 nucleotides match TRBD2. V shed 5 bases and J 8 bases; nucleotides not matched to a gene: 11. This CDR3 spans 16 amino acids. Germline values: CDR1 SGHTA, CDR2 FQGTGA.

This chain joins TRBV11-1 and TRBJ1-5; 7 bases match TRBD1. Germline lookup yields CDR1 SGHAT and CDR2 FQDESV (reference sequence). With 2 bases clipped from V and 4 bases from J, the junction kept 8 bases outside the gene matches. This CDR3 is 16 amino acids long. The DNA of the CDR3 is TGTGCCAGCAGCTTAATACCTAGGACAGGTAATCAGCCCCAGCATTTT. Translated: CASSLIPRTGNQPQHF.

The J gene is TRBJ2-1, the V gene TRBV11-2; TRBD2 is a possible D gene (5 bases). CDR1 is SGHAT, CDR2 FQNNGV, per germline. This CDR3 has 14 amino acids. Trimming pared 4 bases from V and 8 bases from J, leaving 15 bases between. The DNA of the CDR3 is TGTGCCAGCAGCTCCGAGGAGCGGCTCCATGAGCAGTTCTTC. This sequence encodes CASSSEERLHEQFF.

The rearrangement uses TRBV7-2 and TRBJ1-1; D remains ambiguous. Germline lookup yields CDR1 SGHTA and CDR2 FQGNSA. There are 16 residues in the CDR3. Trimming shortened V by 4 bases and J by 0 bases, and 15 bases separated the two germline ends. The DNA of the CDR3 is TGTGCCAGCAGCTCAACCTTTTCGAACATGAACACTGAAGCTTTCTTT. Amino acid sequence: CASSSTFSNMNTEAFF.

The chain links TRBV6-6 to TRBJ1-1, with D maybe TRBD1 (6 bases). The CDR3 runs 15 residues. V dropped 5 bases and J dropped 0 bases, with 13 bases sitting between them. Germline V gene lookup returns CDR1 MNHNY and CDR2 SVGAGI (reference sequence). This CDR3 reads CASSDSDRVNTEAFF. CDR3 nucleotide sequence: TGTGCCAGCAGTGATTCGGACAGAGTGAACACTGAAGCTTTCTTT.

The chain uses TRBV28 and TRBJ2-7, with 7 nucleotides matching TRBD2. Unmatched junction bases numbered 8, after V lost 10 bases and J lost 2 bases. CDR1 MDHEN and CDR2 SYDVKM come from the germline V gene. This CDR3 comprises 13 residues. The CDR3 sequence: CATTSAGAYEQYF. CDR3 nucleotide sequence: TGTGCCACCACATCCGCGGGGGCCTACGAGCAGTACTTC.

This sequence joins TRBV2 and TRBJ1-1; D possibly corresponds to TRBD1 (6 bases). The CDR3 is 14 residues long. Germline V gene data show CDR1 as SNHLY and CDR2 as FYNNEI. Trimming took off 2 bases at V and 4 bases at J, with 11 bases between the two ends. The CDR3, as DNA: TGTGCCAGCAGTGAACAGGGGTTGGGCACTGAAGCTTTCTTT. This gives the protein CASSEQGLGTEAFF.

The chain couples TRBV27 to TRBJ2-2; unclear D gene. V shed 5 bases and J shed 5 bases, with 9 bases lying between them. In germline, CDR1 is MNHEY, CDR2 SMNVEV (reference sequence). This CDR3 comprises 13 residues. The CDR3 sequence is CASSQDTTGELFF. The CDR3 DNA is TGTGCCAGCAGTCAAGACACTACCGGGGAGCTGTTTTTT.

The CDR3 DNA sequence: TGCGCCAGCAGCTTGGCCCTGGGGGGTGGGGACACTGAAGCTTTCTTT. Its translation: CASSLALGGGDTEAFF. The rearrangement joins TRBV5-1 to TRBJ1-1, with D maybe TRBD1 (5 bases). Germline V gives CDR1 SGHRS, CDR2 YFSETQ. The CDR3 consists of 16 residues. V shed 0 bases and J shed 3 bases, with 15 bases lying between them.

This rearrangement joins TRBV29-1 to TRBJ2-5, with a possible D match to TRBD1 (5 bases). This CDR3 has 12 amino acids. CDR1 is SQVTM and CDR2 is ANQGSEA in the germline V gene. V gave up 6 bases and J gave up 3 bases, with 11 bases separating them. The CDR3 here is CSVKGVEETQYF. CDR3 bases: TGCAGCGTGAAAGGGGTGGAAGAGACCCAGTACTTC.

The CDR3 DNA reads TGTGCCAGCAGGCGAAGGACAGGGGCTAGCAATCAGCCCCAGCATTTT. It is translated as CASRRRTGASNQPQHF. V gene TRBV27 combines with J gene TRBJ1-5, with 9 bases identical to TRBD1. Germline lookup yields CDR1 MNHEY and CDR2 SMNVEV (reference sequence). The trim removed 6 bases at V and 0 bases at J, leaving 6 bases unmatched. The CDR3 totals 16 residues.

The chain recombines TRBV7-8 with TRBJ2-5; D is uncertain. The V gene lost 3 bases and the J gene lost 0 bases, with 5 bases spanning the gap. Germline CDR1 and CDR2: SGHVS and FQNEAQ. CDR3 length: 13 residues. In DNA, the CDR3 is TGTGCCAGCAGCTTTCGGGACCAAGAGACCCAGTACTTC. This sequence encodes CASSFRDQETQYF.

The chain has TRBV19 and TRBJ2-2; 10 nucleotides match TRBD2. The CDR3 has 15 residues. Germline assignment: CDR1 LNHDA and CDR2 SQIVND (reference sequence). The ends lost 2 bases at V and 6 bases at J; junction bases unmatched: 3. CDR3 DNA: TGTGCCAGTAGTATAACTAGCGGGACGGCCGGGGAGCTGTTTTTT. The encoded protein is CASSITSGTAGELFF.

This chain links TRBV2 with TRBJ2-7, with a possible D match to TRBD2 (6 bases). The V end was cut by 0 bases, the J end by 5 bases, with 26 bases between. This CDR3 has 19 residues. Germline V gene data show CDR1 as SNHLY and CDR2 as FYNNEI. Here the CDR3 reads CASSEALLNKAGSPHEQYF. The CDR3 DNA reads TGTGCCAGCAGTGAAGCCCTACTAAACAAAGCCGGGAGTCCCCACGAGCAGTACTTC. The full variable domain, rest sourced from reference TRBV2 and TRBJ2-7, is EPEVTQTPSHQVTQMGQEVILRCVPISNHLYFYWYRQILGQKVEFLVSFYNNEISEKSEIFDDQFSVERPDGSNFTLKIRSTKLEDSAMYFCASSEALLNKAGSPHEQYFGPGTRLTVT.

This clone appeared a few times. The same CDR3 arises from other DNA sequences in this sample as well. This sequence joins TRBV14 and TRBJ2-7; possibly TRBD2 for D (5 bases). CDR1 and CDR2 (germline): SGHDN, FVKESK. V was cut by 2 bases and J by 3 bases, with 5 bases left in between. There are 12 residues in the CDR3. The CDR3 sequence: CASSQTSYEQYF. Here the CDR3 DNA reads TGTGCCAGCAGCCAAACTAGCTACGAGCAGTACTTC.

The chain links TRBV4-1 to TRBJ1-1; D gene uncertain. V was cut by 1 base and J by 0 bases, with 9 bases left in between. Germline CDR1 is MGHRA and CDR2 is YSYEKL. The CDR3 spans 15 residues. CDR3: CASSQVSGVNTEAFF. CDR3 bases: TGCGCCAGCAGCCAAGTGTCCGGAGTGAACACTGAAGCTTTCTTT.

Note on this clone: A junction boundary mismatches the germline segment, possibly from a read error. V usage is TRBV29-1 and J usage is TRBJ1-3; D not resolved. This CDR3 contains 14 residues. Germline CDR1 is SQVTM and CDR2 is ANQGSEA. The CDR3 sequence is CSVEDMGVRNTIYF. The CDR3 coding sequence is TGCAGCGTCGAAGACATGGGAGTGAGAAACACCATATATTTT.

The chain combines TRBV5-8 with TRBJ1-5; TRBD1 matches 9 bases. Germline-derived CDR1 and CDR2 are SGHTS and YDEGEE. The ends lost 5 bases at V and 1 base at J; junction bases unmatched: 7. This CDR3 comprises 16 residues. The CDR3 reads CASRAGTGLSNQPQHF. DNA for the CDR3: TGTGCCAGCAGAGCAGGGACAGGGCTGAGCAATCAGCCCCAGCATTTT.

The V gene is TRBV19, the J gene TRBJ1-1, with TRBD1 as a possible D gene (5 bases). The CDR3 sequence is 13 residues long. Trimming removed 0 bases at V and 10 bases at J, with 12 bases between. Looked up from germline, CDR1 is LNHDA and CDR2 is SQIVND (reference sequence). The CDR3: CASSIDNRDLAFF. The CDR3 DNA reads as TGTGCCAGTAGTATAGATAACCGGGACTTAGCTTTCTTT.

The chain joins TRBV19 to TRBJ2-6; D is unclear. The CDR3 length is 15 residues. Trimming removed 5 bases from V and 4 bases from J, with 12 bases in between. Germline lookup yields CDR1 LNHDA and CDR2 SQIVND (reference sequence). The CDR3 reads CASSRGAPGANVLTF. For the CDR3, the DNA is TGTGCCAGTAGTCGAGGAGCACCCGGGGCCAACGTCCTGACTTTC. The complete variable domain, with remaining parts taken from reference TRBV19 and TRBJ2-6, reads DGGITQSPKYLFRKEGQNVTLSCEQNLNHDAMYWYRQDPGQGLRLIYYSQIVNDFQKGDIAEGYSVSREKKESFPLTVTSAQKNPTAFYLCASSRGAPGANVLTFGAGSRLTVL.

The chain has TRBV28 and TRBJ2-3; 15 nucleotides line up with TRBD2. Germline V gene sequence: CDR1 MDHEN, CDR2 SYDVKM. The CDR3 has 16 residues. With V trimmed by 6 bases and J by 7 bases, 8 bases remained unmatched. The DNA of the CDR3 is TGTGCCAGCAGCCCAGGACTAGCGGGAGGGGGTCATACGCAGTATTTT. It specifies CASSPGLAGGGHTQYF.